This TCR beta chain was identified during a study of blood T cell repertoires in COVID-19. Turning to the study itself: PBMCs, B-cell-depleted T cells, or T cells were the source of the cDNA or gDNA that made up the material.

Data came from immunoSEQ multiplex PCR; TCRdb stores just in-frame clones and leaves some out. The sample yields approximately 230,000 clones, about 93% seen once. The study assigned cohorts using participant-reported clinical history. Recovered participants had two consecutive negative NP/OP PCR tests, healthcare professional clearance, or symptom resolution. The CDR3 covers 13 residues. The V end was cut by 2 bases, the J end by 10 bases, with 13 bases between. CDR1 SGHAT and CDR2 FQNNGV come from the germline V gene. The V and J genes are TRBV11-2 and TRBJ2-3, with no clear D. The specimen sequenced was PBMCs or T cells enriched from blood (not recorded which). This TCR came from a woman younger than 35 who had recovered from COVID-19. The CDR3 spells CASSLFGSEAQYF. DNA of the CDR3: TGTGCCAGCAGCTTATTTGGGTCCGAGGCGCAGTATTTT.